This T cell receptor beta chain was recovered during a study of blood T cells in healthy people across ages. Per germline, CDR1 LGHNA and CDR2 YSLEER. The CDR3 length is 16 residues. Through a sample-barcoded 5' primer and a J-beta primer mix, a second PCR was run for roughly 7 to 11 cycles. MiXCR, applied by TCRdb to the 5' RACE reads, yields one record per CDR3 protein. The sample contains about 800,000 distinct CDR3 sequences, approximately 25% of which appear only once. This same sample was also taken into another study, of T cells of mothers and their children. That work contributes: Related mother-child pairs showed slightly higher but non-significant overlap than unrelated pairs.

The chain employs TRBV4-3 and TRBJ2-5; 9 positions match TRBD1. The J call may be incorrect, as the DNA end agrees better with TRBJ2-7. This sequence was found in a boy younger than 18 in good health. The sequenced material came from blood. As DNA, the CDR3 is TGCGCCAGCAGCCAGACCCAAGACAGGGGGTCGTACGAGCAGTACTTC. This gives the protein CASSQTQDRGSYEQYF.